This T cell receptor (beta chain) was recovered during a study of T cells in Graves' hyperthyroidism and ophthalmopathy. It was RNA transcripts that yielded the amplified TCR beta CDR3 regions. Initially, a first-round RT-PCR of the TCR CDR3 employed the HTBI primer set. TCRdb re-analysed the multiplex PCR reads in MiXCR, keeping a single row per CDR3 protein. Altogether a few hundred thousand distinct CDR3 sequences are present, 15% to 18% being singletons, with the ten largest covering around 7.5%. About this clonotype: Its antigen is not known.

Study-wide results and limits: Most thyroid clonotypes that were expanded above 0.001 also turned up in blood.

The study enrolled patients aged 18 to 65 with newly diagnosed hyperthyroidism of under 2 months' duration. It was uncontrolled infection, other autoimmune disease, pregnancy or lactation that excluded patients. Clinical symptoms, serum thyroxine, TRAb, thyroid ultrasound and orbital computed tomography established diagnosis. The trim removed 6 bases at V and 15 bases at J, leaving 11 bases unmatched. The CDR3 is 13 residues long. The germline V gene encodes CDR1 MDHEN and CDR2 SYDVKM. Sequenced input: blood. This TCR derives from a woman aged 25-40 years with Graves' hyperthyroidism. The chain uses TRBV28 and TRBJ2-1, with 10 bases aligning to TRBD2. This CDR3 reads CASSPGTSVGRFF. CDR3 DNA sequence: TGTGCCAGCAGCCCTGGGACTAGCGTGGGGCGGTTCTTC.